This T cell receptor (beta chain) was observed in a study of T cell responses to AZD1222 COVID-19 vaccine. Germline V lookup: CDR1 MNHEY, CDR2 SMNVEV (reference sequence). This CDR3 is built from 14 residues. V lost 6 bases and J 4 bases, leaving 15 bases between the germline ends. Only in-frame clones appear in the TCRdb table, and some are missing; sequencing was by immunoSEQ multiplex PCR. The repertoire holds 150,000 to 200,000 clones, with approximately 92% as singletons. The TCR sequence derives from an adult in good health. J is TRBJ1-1 and V is TRBV27; D gene ambiguous. The specimen was peripheral blood, collected on day 0 of AZD1222 vaccination. CDR3: CASSRGGDGTEAFF. As DNA, the CDR3 is TGTGCCAGCAGCCGGGGAGGTGACGGCACTGAAGCTTTCTTT.